This TCR beta chain was captured in a study of tumor and adjacent non-tumor tissue in lung cancer. Details on this clonotype: A read error may produce the germline difference seen at one junction end.

TCRbeta libraries were built with three rounds of nested PCR, modified from ARM-PCR. TCRdb processed the multiplex PCR reads anew with MiXCR; each CDR3 protein has one entry. In the table there are some 100,000 distinct CDR3 sequences, 62% of which are singletons. The germline V gene has CDR1 MNHNY and CDR2 SVGAGI (reference sequence). The CDR3 has 15 amino acids. No cell sorting was done before RNA was extracted from the tissue. The normal lung tissue was taken more than 3 cm from the tumor edge. The chain combines TRBV6-6 with TRBJ2-7, with D tentatively TRBD1 (5 bases). The sequencing sample was made of distant non-tumor lung tissue. The sequence derives from a man aged 60 to 69 with non-small cell lung cancer. In DNA form, the CDR3 reads TGTGACAGCAACTCACAGGAGACCAGCTCCTACGAGCAGTACTTC. Its protein product is CDSNSQETSSYEQYF.